This T cell receptor (beta chain) was observed in a study of T-cell reconstitution after alpha-beta-depleted transplantation in children. Findings and limits, study-wide: Surviving thymic progenitors and recipient T cells were the source of high TCRbeta diversity at day 60 in some patients.

Germline CDR1 SGHRS, CDR2 YFSETQ. V trimming: 3 bases; J trimming: 4 bases; junction bases outside the gene matches: 7. The CDR3 runs 17 residues. This clonotype counts as medium-sized (0.01 to 0.1%). Its antigen is currently unknown. Unique molecular identifiers were used in preparing the TCRbeta library. MiXCR was run by TCRdb on the PCR reads, yielding one entry per CDR3 protein. Of some 310,000 distinct CDR3 sequences in the sample, 20% to 30% were seen once. The genes are TRBV5-1 and TRBJ2-3; 14 nucleotides line up with TRBD2. The material sequenced was PBMCs, mostly from graft donor cells, taken 180 days after TCRalphabeta/CD19-depleted stem cell transplant. This clonotype was sampled from a male patient younger than 18 who had a stem cell transplant for acute lymphoblastic leukemia, so the T cells may come from the graft donor. This CDR3 reads CASSWGLGLAGADTQYF. The CDR3 DNA reads TGCGCCAGCAGCTGGGGACTGGGACTAGCGGGAGCAGATACGCAGTATTTT.